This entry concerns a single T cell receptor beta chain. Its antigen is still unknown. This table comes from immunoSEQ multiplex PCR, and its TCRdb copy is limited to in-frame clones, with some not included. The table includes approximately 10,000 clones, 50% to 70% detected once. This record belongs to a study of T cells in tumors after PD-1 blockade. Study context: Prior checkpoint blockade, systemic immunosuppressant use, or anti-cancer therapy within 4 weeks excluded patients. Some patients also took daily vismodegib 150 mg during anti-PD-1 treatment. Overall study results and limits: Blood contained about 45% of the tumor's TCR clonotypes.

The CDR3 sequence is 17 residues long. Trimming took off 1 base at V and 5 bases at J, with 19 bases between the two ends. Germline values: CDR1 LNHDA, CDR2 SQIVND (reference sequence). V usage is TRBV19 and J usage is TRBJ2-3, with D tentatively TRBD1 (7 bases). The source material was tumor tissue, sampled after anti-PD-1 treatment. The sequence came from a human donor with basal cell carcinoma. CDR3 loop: CASSIGGRRGQGDTQYF. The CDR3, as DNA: TGTGCCAGTAGTATAGGGGGACGGAGGGGGCAAGGAGATACGCAGTATTTT.